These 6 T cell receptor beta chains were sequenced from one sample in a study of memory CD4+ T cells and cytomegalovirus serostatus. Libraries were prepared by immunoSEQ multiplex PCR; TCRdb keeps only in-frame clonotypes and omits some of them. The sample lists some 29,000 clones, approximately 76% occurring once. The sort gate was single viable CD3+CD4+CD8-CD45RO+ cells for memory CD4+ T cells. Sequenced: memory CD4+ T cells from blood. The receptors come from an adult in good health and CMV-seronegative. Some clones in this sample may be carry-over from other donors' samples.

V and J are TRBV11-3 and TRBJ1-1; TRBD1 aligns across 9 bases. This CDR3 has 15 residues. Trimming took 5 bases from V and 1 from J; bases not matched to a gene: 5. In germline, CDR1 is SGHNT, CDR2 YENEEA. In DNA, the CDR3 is TGTGCCAGCAGCCCCGGGACAGGGAGGAACACTGAAGCTTTCTTT. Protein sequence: CASSPGTGRNTEAFF.

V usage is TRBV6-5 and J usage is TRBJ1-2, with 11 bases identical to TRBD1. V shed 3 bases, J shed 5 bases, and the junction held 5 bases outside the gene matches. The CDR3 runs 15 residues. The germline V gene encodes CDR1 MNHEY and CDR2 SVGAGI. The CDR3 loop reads CASSYRGQGAYGYTF. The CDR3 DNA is TGTGCCAGCAGTTATAGAGGACAGGGGGCTTATGGCTACACCTTC.

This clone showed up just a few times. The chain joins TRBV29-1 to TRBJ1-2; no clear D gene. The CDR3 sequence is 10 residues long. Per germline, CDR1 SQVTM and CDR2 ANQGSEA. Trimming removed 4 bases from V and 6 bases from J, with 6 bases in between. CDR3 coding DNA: TGCAGCGTTGGGGAAGATGGCTACACCTTC. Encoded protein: CSVGEDGYTF.

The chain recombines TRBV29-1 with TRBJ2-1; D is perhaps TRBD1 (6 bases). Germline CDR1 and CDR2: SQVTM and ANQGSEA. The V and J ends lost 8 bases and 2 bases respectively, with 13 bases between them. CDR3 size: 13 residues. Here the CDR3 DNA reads TGCAGCTCCCGCAGGGGCACCTACAATGAGCAGTTCTTC. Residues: CSSRRGTYNEQFF.

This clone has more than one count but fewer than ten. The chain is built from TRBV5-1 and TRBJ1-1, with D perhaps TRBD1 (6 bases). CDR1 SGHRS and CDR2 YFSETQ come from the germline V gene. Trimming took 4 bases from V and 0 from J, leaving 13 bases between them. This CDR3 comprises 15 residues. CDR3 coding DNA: TGCGCCAGCAGCACCAGACAGGCGATGAACACTGAAGCTTTCTTT. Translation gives CASSTRQAMNTEAFF.

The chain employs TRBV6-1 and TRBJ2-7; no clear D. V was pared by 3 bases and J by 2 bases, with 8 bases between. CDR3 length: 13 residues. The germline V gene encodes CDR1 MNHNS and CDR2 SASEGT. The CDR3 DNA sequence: TGTGCCAGCAGTGACAGAATCGCCTACGAGCAGTACTTC. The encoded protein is CASSDRIAYEQYF.